This T cell receptor beta chain was sequenced for a study of blood T cell repertoires in COVID-19. Study details: Samples came from the United States, Italy and Spain, spanning acute and convalescent COVID-19. Sample material is recorded as cDNA or gDNA derived from T cells, B-cell-depleted T cells, or PBMCs.

CDR3 length: 15 residues. The junction had 10 bases not matched to a gene; V was cut back by 6 bases and J by 6 bases. The germline V gene has CDR1 MDHEN and CDR2 SYDVKM. Original analysis: How many nucleated cells were present was estimated from reference gene primer amplification. Repertoires were generated with immunoSEQ multiplex PCR, while TCRdb's copy carries only in-frame clones and drops some. V and J calls and clone size come straight from that table; D and trimming were deduced from the DNA. Of some 250,000 clones detected, approximately 82% appear once; the ten largest clones hold approximately 6%.

This receptor was identified in an elderly man with acute or convalescent COVID-19. The V call is TRBV28, the J call TRBJ1-5; 8 nucleotides match TRBD1. The sequencing input was peripheral blood. The CDR3 DNA sequence: TGTGCCAGCAGCCCCCCCAGGGGGCAGGGTCAGCCCCAGCATTTT. Residues: CASSPPRGQGQPQHF.